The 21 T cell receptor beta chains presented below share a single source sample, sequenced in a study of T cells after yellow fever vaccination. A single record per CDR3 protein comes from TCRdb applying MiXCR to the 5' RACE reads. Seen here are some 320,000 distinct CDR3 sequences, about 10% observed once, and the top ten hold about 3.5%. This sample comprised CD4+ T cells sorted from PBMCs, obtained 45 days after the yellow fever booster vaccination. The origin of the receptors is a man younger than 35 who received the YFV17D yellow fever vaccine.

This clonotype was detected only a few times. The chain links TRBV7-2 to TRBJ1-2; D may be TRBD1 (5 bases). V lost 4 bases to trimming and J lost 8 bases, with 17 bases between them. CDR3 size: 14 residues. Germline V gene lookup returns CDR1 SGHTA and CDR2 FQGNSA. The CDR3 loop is CASSSLGGSWGYTF. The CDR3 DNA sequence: TGTGCCAGCAGCTCCTTGGGGGGGTCCTGGGGCTACACCTTC.

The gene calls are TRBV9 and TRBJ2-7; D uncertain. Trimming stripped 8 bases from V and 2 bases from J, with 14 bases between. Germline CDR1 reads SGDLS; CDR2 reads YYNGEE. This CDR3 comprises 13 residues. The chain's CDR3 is CARTQTETYEQYV. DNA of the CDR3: TGTGCCAGGACGCAGACCGAGACCTACGAGCAGTACGTC.

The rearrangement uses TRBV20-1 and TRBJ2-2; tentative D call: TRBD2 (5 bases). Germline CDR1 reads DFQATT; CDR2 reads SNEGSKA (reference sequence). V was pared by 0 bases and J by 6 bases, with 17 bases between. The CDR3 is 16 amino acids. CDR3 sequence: CSARDAVRGGSGELFF. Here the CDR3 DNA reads TGCAGTGCTAGAGATGCTGTCCGGGGTGGGTCCGGGGAGCTGTTTTTT.

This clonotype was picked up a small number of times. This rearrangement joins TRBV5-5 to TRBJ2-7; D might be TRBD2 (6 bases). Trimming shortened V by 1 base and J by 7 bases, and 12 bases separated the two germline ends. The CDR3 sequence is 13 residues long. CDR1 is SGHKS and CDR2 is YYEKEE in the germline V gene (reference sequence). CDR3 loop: CASSLLGAGEQYF. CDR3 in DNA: TGTGCCAGCAGCTTGCTAGGGGCGGGGGAGCAGTACTTC.

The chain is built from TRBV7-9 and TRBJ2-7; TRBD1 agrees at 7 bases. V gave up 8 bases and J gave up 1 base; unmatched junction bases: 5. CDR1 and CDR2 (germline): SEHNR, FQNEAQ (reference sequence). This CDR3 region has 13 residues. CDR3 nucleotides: TGTGCCAGCTCGGACAGGAATTCCTACGAGCAGTACGTC. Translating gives CASSDRNSYEQYV.

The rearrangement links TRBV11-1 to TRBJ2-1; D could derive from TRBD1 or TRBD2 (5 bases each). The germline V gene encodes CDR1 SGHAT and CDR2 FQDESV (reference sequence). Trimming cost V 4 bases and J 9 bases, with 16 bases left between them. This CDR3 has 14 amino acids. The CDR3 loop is CASSYPGRRREQFF. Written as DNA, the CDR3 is TGTGCCAGCAGCTATCCGGGGCGACGGCGTGAGCAGTTCTTC.

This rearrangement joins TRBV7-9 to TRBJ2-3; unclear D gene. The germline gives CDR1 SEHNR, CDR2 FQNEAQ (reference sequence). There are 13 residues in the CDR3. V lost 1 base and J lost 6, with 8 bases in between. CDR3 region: CASSLDGVDTQYF. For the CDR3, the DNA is TGTGCCAGCAGCTTAGACGGTGTCGATACGCAGTATTTT. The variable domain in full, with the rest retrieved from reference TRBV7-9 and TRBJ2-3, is DTGVSQNPRHKITKRGQNVTFRCDPISEHNRLYWYRQTLGQGPEFLTYFQNEAQLEKSRLLSDRFSAERPKGSFSTLEIQRTEQGDSAMYLCASSLDGVDTQYFGPGTRLTVL.

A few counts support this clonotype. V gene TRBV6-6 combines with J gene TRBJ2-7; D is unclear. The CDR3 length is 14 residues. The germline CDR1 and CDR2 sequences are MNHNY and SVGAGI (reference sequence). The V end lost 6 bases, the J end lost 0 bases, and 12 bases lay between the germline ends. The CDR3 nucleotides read TGTGCCAGCAGCGTAGCCCCGAGCTCCTACGAGCAGTACTTC. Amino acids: CASSVAPSSYEQYF.

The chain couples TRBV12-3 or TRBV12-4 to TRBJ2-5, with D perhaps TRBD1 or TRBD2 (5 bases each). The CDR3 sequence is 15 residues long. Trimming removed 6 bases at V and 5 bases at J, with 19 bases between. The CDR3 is CASSMAGRGVETQYF. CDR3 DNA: TGTGCCAGCAGCATGGCAGGACGGGGCGTTGAGACCCAGTACTTC.

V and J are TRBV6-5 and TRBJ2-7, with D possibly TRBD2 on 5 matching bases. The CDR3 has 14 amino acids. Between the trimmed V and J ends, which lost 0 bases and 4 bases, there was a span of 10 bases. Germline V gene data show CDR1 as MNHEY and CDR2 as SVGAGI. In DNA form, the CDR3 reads TGTGCCAGCAGTTACTCCCGGGGTGGGTACGAGCAGTACGTC. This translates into CASSYSRGGYEQYV.

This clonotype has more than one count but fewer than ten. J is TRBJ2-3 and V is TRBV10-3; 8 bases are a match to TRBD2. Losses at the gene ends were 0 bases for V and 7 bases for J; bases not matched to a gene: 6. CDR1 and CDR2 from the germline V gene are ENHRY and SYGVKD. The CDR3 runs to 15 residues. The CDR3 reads CAISESTSAVHTQYF. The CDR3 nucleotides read TGTGCCATCAGTGAGTCGACTAGCGCAGTTCATACGCAGTATTTT.

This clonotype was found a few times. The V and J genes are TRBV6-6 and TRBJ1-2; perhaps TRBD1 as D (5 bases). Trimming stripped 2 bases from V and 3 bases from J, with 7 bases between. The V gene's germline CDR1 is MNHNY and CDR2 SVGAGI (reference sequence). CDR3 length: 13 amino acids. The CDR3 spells CASSYIRDYGYTF. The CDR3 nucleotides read TGTGCCAGCAGTTACATCAGGGACTATGGCTACACCTTC.

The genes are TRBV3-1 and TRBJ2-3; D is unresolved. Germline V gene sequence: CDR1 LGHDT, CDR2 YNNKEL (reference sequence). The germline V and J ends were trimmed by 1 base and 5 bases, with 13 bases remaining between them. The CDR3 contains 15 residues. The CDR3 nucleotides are TGTGCCAGCAGCCAAGTTAGCCGGACGGGAGATACGCAGTATTTT. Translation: CASSQVSRTGDTQYF.

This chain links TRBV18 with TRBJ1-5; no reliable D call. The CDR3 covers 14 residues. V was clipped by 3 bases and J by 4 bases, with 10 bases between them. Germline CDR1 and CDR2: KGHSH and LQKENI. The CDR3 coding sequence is TGTGCCAGCTCACCCGGCGGGCAAAATCAGCCCCAGCATTTT. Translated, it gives CASSPGGQNQPQHF. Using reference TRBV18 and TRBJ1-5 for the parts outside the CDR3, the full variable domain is NAGVMQNPRHLVRRRGQEARLRCSPMKGHSHVYWYRQLPEEGLKFMVYLQKENIIDESGMPKERFSAEFPKEGPSILRIQQVVRGDSAAYFCASSPGGQNQPQHFGDGTRLSIL.

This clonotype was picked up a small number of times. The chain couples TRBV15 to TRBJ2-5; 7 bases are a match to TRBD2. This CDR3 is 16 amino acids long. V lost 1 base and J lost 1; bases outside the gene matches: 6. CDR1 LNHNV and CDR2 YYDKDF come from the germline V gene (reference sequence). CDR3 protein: CATSRASGAVQETQYF. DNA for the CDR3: TGTGCCACCAGCAGAGCTAGCGGCGCCGTCCAAGAGACCCAGTACTTC.

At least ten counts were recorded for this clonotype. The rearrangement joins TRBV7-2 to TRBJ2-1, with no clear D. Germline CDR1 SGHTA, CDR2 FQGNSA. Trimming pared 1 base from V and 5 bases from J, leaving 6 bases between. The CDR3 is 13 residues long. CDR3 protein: CASSLGQNNEQFF. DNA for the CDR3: TGTGCCAGCAGCTTAGGGCAGAACAATGAGCAGTTCTTC.

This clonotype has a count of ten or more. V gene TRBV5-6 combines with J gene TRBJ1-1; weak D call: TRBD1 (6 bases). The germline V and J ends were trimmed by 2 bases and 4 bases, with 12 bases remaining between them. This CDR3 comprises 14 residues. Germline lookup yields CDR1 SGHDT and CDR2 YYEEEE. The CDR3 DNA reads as TGTGCCAGCAGCTTAGGCAGGGGATTCACTGAAGCTTTCTTT. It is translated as CASSLGRGFTEAFF.

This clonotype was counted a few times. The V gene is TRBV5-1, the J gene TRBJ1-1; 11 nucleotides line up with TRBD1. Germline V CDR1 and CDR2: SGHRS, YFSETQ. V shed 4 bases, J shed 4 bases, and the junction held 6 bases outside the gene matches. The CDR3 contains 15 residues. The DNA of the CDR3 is TGCGCCAGCAGCGGGGACAGGGGGTTGATCACTGAAGCTTTCTTT. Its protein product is CASSGDRGLITEAFF.

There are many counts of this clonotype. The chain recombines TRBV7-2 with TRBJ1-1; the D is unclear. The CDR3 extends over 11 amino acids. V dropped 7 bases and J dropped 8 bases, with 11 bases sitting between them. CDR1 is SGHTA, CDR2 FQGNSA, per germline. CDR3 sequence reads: CASTPGREAFF. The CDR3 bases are TGTGCCAGCACCCCCGGCAGAGAAGCTTTCTTT.

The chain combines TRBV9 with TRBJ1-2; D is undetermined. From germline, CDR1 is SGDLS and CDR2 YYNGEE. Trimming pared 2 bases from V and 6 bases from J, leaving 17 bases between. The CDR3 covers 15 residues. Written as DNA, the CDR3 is TGTGCCAGCAGCGTTAGCGCGGGTATGGGGAATGGCTACACCTTC. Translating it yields CASSVSAGMGNGYTF.

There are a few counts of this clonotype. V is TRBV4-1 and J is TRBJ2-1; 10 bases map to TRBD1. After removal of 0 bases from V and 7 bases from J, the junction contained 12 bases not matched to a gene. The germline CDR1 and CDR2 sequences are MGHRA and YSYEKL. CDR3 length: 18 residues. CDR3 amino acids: CASSQDLLGTGAWNEQFF. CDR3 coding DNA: TGCGCCAGCAGCCAAGACCTATTGGGGACAGGGGCTTGGAATGAGCAGTTCTTC.